Below are 19 T cell receptor beta chains sequenced from a single sample in a study of metastatic and nonmetastatic thyroid tumors. TCRdb reassembled clones from the PCR reads with MiXCR. The data show some 93,000 clones, roughly 12% seen once. Among the patients, none had received any treatment before thyroid surgery. The sequencing sample was made of blood. These receptors came from a female donor with papillary thyroid cancer or a benign thyroid nodule (not recorded which). Some clones in this sample may be carry-over from other donors' samples.

This clone was picked up many times. This chain joins TRBV2 and TRBJ1-4; 10 positions match TRBD1. The J segment lost 0 bases and the V segment lost 6 bases, leaving 4 bases of the junction unmatched. The CDR3 totals 16 residues. CDR1 and CDR2 from the germline V gene are SNHLY and FYNNEI. The CDR3 sequence: CASSPGQGSTNEKLFF. The CDR3 nucleotides are TGTGCCAGCAGCCCGGGACAGGGGTCAACTAATGAAAAACTGTTTTTT. Based on the CDR3 plus reference TRBV2 and TRBJ1-4, the full variable domain is EPEVTQTPSHQVTQMGQEVILRCVPISNHLYFYWYRQILGQKVEFLVSFYNNEISEKSEIFDDQFSVERPDGSNFTLKIRSTKLEDSAMYFCASSPGQGSTNEKLFFGSGTQLSVL.

V gene TRBV27 combines with J gene TRBJ2-7, with TRBD2 matching 14 bases. In germline, CDR1 is MNHEY, CDR2 SMNVEV (reference sequence). The CDR3 covers 16 residues. The V and J ends lost 5 bases and 5 bases, in that order; junction bases with no gene match: 8. This CDR3 is CASSPRGLAGVDEQYF. The CDR3 bases are TGTGCCAGCAGTCCACGGGGACTAGCGGGAGTAGACGAGCAGTACTTC.

This clone came up many times. This rearrangement joins TRBV6-1 to TRBJ2-1; D not resolved. Trimming removed 5 bases at V and 10 bases at J, with 9 bases between. Germline CDR1 and CDR2: MNHNS and SASEGT. This CDR3 is 11 amino acids long. CDR3 in amino acids: CASSNHREQFF. CDR3 nucleotide sequence: TGTGCCAGCAGTAACCATAGGGAGCAGTTCTTC.

This clone appeared a few times. The V call is TRBV19, the J call TRBJ2-7; 9 bases fit TRBD1. Per germline, CDR1 LNHDA and CDR2 SQIVND (reference sequence). V dropped 5 bases and J dropped 4; count of bases not matched to a gene: 12. The CDR3 consists of 16 residues. CDR3 protein: CASSAPPGQGPYEQYF. The CDR3 DNA reads TGTGCCAGTAGTGCGCCGCCGGGACAGGGCCCTTACGAGCAGTACTTC.

This clone appeared many times. The chain joins TRBV7-2 to TRBJ1-3; D gene unclear. V was cut by 5 bases and J by 4 bases, with 15 bases left in between. This CDR3 contains 15 residues. Germline V CDR1 and CDR2: SGHTA, FQGNSA. The CDR3, as DNA: TGTGCCAGCAGCCGGGGAGGATCCTCCGGAAACACCATATATTTT. Its protein is CASSRGGSSGNTIYF.

In this sample, this clone turned up many times. The rearrangement links TRBV12-3 or TRBV12-4 to TRBJ2-5, with TRBD2 as a possible D gene (6 bases). There are 16 residues in the CDR3. Trimming removed 0 bases at V and 0 bases at J, with 11 bases between. In DNA, the CDR3 is TGTGCCAGCAGTTTAGCCAGCGGGCGGTACCAAGAGACCCAGTACTTC. Amino acids: CASSLASGRYQETQYF.

This clone was seen repeatedly, ten times or more. In the same sample, other DNA sequences code for this CDR3. The V gene is TRBV12-3 or TRBV12-4, the J gene TRBJ1-1; D gene unclear. Trimming left V 3 bases short and J 4 bases short, with 3 bases between. The length of the CDR3 is 11 residues. Here the CDR3 reads CASSFVTEAFF. CDR3 nucleotides: TGTGCCAGCAGTTTCGTCACTGAAGCTTTCTTT.

The chain combines TRBV5-6 with TRBJ2-7; perhaps TRBD1 as D (5 bases). Germline lookup yields CDR1 SGHDT and CDR2 YYEEEE. The CDR3 length is 12 residues. Trimming removed 2 bases at V and 5 bases at J, with 8 bases between. CDR3 sequence reads: CASSFQDNEQYF. The CDR3 DNA sequence: TGTGCCAGCAGCTTCCAGGACAACGAGCAGTACTTC.

This clone was observed at least ten times. The gene calls are TRBV7-3 and TRBJ2-6; unclear D gene. CDR1 and CDR2 from the germline V gene are SGHTA and FQGTGA. V was cut by 5 bases and J by 3 bases, with 14 bases left in between. The CDR3 covers 16 residues. CDR3 sequence: CASSNPQEIGANVLTF. In DNA form, the CDR3 reads TGTGCCAGCAGCAACCCTCAGGAGATTGGGGCCAACGTCCTGACTTTC.

This clone was counted at least ten times. The gene calls are TRBV9 and TRBJ2-7; D perhaps matches TRBD2 (6 bases). The CDR3 covers 14 residues. The germline CDR1 and CDR2 sequences are SGDLS and YYNGEE. V was cut by 0 bases and J by 5 bases, with 12 bases left in between. The CDR3 loop reads CASSVGTGVDEQYF. In DNA form, the CDR3 reads TGTGCCAGCAGCGTAGGTACGGGGGTGGACGAGCAGTACTTC.

Comments on this clone: Just one base apart from a much larger clone, this may be a read error. The gene calls are TRBV11-2 and TRBJ2-2; D gene uncertain. The CDR3 has 15 amino acids. Germline V gene sequence: CDR1 SGHAT, CDR2 FQNNGV. V lost 0 bases and J lost 2, with 7 bases in between. The CDR3 here is CASSLDVLNTGELFF. The CDR3 bases are TGTGCCAGCAGCTTAGATGTGCTTAACACCGGGGAGCTGTTTTTT. The full variable domain, completed using reference TRBV11-2 and TRBJ2-2, is EAGVAQSPRYKIIEKRQSVAFWCNPISGHATLYWYQQILGQGPKLLIQFQNNGVVDDSQLPKDRFSAERLKGVDSTLKIQPAKLEDSAVYLCASSLDVLNTGELFFGEGSRLTVL.

Many counts were recorded for this clone. J is TRBJ2-5 and V is TRBV29-1; 12 bases agree with TRBD2. CDR3 length: 15 residues. Trimming at V came to 4 bases and at J to 7 bases, leaving 10 bases not matched to a gene. Looked up from germline, CDR1 is SQVTM and CDR2 is ANQGSEA. The CDR3 bases are TGCAGCGTTGGACTAGCGGGAGAGTCTGGGGTGACCCAGTACTTC. Encoded protein: CSVGLAGESGVTQYF.

This clone has a count of ten or more. This chain joins TRBV5-1 and TRBJ2-2, with D perhaps matching TRBD2 (5 bases). Trimming shortened V by 1 base and J by 3 bases, and 10 bases separated the two germline ends. Germline CDR1 reads SGHRS; CDR2 reads YFSETQ. This CDR3 has 15 amino acids. This CDR3 is CASSLIGLDTGELFF. CDR3 DNA: TGCGCCAGCAGCTTGATCGGACTCGACACCGGGGAGCTGTTTTTT.

This clone was seen at least ten times. The chain carries TRBV12-3 or TRBV12-4 and TRBJ1-1, with a weak D call TRBD1 (5 bases). There are 16 residues in the CDR3. Trimming removed 3 bases at V and 0 bases at J, with 14 bases between. The CDR3 DNA reads TGTGCCAGCAGTTTCGGGGGGGGACGGATGAACACTGAAGCTTTCTTT. This gives the protein CASSFGGGRMNTEAFF.

This clone has a count of ten or more. The chain carries TRBV5-8 and TRBJ2-1; D remains unclear. Looked up from germline, CDR1 is SGHTS and CDR2 is YDEGEE. This CDR3 spans 16 amino acids. The V end was cut by 4 bases, the J end by 0 bases, with 14 bases between. CDR3 DNA: TGTGCCAGCAGCCCTCTCTGGGGAAGCTCCTACAATGAGCAGTTCTTC. Residues: CASSPLWGSSYNEQFF.

About this clone itself: Its ends do not fully match the called genes, so a read error is possible. The genes are TRBV6-1 and TRBJ1-2; tentative D call: TRBD1 (6 bases). The CDR3 consists of 14 residues. From germline, CDR1 is MNHNS and CDR2 SASEGT. DNA for the CDR3: TGTGCCAGCAGTTCCCTGGGGGCTGGCTATGTCTACACCTTC. Protein: CASSSLGAGYVYTF.

In its sample, this clone was seen many times. The rearrangement joins TRBV10-3 to TRBJ2-7, with 9 bases lining up with TRBD1. This CDR3 spans 12 amino acids. Germline trimming cut 7 bases from V and 5 bases from J; bases unmatched to any gene: 3. Germline lookup yields CDR1 ENHRY and CDR2 SYGVKD. CDR3 residues: CAIKGQGDEQYF. The CDR3 coding sequence is TGTGCCATCAAGGGACAGGGCGACGAGCAGTACTTC.

This clone appeared many times. The sample carries other DNA sequences with the same CDR3. The chain recombines TRBV6-1 with TRBJ1-5, with D possibly being TRBD1 (5 bases). Trimming left V 4 bases short and J 8 bases short, with 15 bases between. Germline loops: CDR1 MNHNS, CDR2 SASEGT. The CDR3 is 14 amino acids. CDR3 sequence (DNA): TGTGCCAGCAGTGGAGGCGGGGTAGGGGAGCCCCAGCATTTT. It is translated as CASSGGGVGEPQHF.

This clone came up many times. The chain has TRBV12-3 or TRBV12-4 and TRBJ2-7; D remains unclear. The CDR3 runs 16 residues. Trimming pared 1 base from V and 6 bases from J, leaving 19 bases between. The CDR3 DNA reads TGTGCCAGCAGTTTAGTCGCAGGTCCCTTGAGCTCCGAGCAGTACTTC. This codes for CASSLVAGPLSSEQYF.